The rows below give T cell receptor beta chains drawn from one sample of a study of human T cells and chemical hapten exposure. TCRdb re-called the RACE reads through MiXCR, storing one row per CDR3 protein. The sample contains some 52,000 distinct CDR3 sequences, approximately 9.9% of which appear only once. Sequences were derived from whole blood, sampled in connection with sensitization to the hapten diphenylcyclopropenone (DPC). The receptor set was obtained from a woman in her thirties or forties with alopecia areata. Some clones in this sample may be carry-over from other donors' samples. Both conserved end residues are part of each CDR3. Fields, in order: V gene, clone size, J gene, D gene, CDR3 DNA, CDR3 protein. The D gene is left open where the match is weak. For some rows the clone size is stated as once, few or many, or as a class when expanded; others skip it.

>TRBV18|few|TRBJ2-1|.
TGTGCCAGCTCACCACCGAAACCCCAAAGCTCCTACAATGAGCAGTTCTTC
CASSPPKPQSSYNEQFF
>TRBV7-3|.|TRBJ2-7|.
TGTGCCAGCAGCTTAAATGGGGGGGCCTCTTACGAGCAGTACTTC
CASSLNGGASYEQYF
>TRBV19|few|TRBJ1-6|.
TGTGCCAGTAGTCCCCGGAACTATAATTCACCCCTCCACTTT
CASSPRNYNSPLHF
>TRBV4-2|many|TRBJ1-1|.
TGTGCCAGCAGCCAAGAGGCGTTTCGGTCTGAAGCTTTCTTT
CASSQEAFRSEAFF
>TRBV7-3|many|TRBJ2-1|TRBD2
TGTGCCAGCAGACCCGGACTAGCGGGCCACAATGAGCAGTTCTTC
CASRPGLAGHNEQFF
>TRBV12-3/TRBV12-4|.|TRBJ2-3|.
TGTGCCAGCCGGGCCTTTAGCACAGATACGCAGTATTTT
CASRAFSTDTQYF
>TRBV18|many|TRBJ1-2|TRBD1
TGTGCCAGCTCACCGGGACAGGGGACTGGTGGCTACACCTTC
CASSPGQGTGGYTF
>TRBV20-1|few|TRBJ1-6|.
TGCAGTGCTAGGACCCAAGGAGGCTTTGTCTATAATTCACCCCTCCACTTT
CSARTQGGFVYNSPLHF
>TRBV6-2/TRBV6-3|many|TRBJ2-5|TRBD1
TGTGCCAGCAGTCATGGGACAGCGCAAGAGACCCAGTACTTC
CASSHGTAQETQYF
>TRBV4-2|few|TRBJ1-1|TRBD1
TGTGCCAGCAGCCAAGGGACAGGGGTTGAAGCTTTCTTT
CASSQGTGVEAFF
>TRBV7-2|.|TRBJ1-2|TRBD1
TGTGCCAGCAGCTCAACAACAGGGGGGATTAGTGGCTACACCTTC
CASSSTTGGISGYTF
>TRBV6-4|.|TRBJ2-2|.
TGTGCCAGCAGTGAGGGGGCGTCGGACACCGGGGAGCTGTTTTTT
CASSEGASDTGELFF
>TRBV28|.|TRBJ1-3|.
TGTGCGGGCCTGGGAGGAAACACCATATATTTT
CAGLGGNTIYF
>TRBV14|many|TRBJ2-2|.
TGTGCCCGCGGGGAGCTGTTTTTT
CARGELFF
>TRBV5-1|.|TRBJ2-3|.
TGCGCCAGCAGCTTGGTTCTGGCCGATACGCAGTATTTT
CASSLVLADTQYF
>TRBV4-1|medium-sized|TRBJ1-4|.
TGCGCCAGCAGCCAAAGCGGACGGGTTTTTAATGAAAAACTGTTTTTT
CASSQSGRVFNEKLFF
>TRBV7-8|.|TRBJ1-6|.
TGTGCCAGCAGCTTAGATGCAAATTCACCCCTCCACTTT
CASSLDANSPLHF
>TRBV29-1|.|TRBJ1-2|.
TGCAGCGCCGTTGTAGGCGCCGGCTATGGCTACACCTTC
CSAVVGAGYGYTF
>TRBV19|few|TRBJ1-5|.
TGTGCCAGTACCAATCTCGGGGGGCGGCAGCCCCAGCATTTT
CASTNLGGRQPQHF
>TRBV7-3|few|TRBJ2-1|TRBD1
TGTGCCAGCAGCTGGGACAGGGGCAATGAGCAGTTCTTC
CASSWDRGNEQFF
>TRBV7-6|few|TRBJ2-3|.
TGTGCCAGCAGCTCCGAAGTCAGCACAGATACGCAGTATTTT
CASSSEVSTDTQYF
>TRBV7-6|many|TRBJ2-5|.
TGTGCCAGCAGCCCCCAGGGGGGGTTGGGAGAGACCCAGTACTTC
CASSPQGGLGETQYF
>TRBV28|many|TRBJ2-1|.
TGTGCCAGCAGTTTAAGTGGGGCCCGGAATGAGCAGTTCTTC
CASSLSGARNEQFF
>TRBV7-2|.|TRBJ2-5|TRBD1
TGTGCCAGCAGCTTCGGACAGGGGGATGTCGCCCAGTACTTC
CASSFGQGDVAQYF
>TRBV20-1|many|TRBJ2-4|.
TGCAGTGCTAGAGATGAGGCCGAGGCCAAAAACATTCAGTACTTC
CSARDEAEAKNIQYF
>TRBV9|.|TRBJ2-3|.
TGTGCCAGCAGCTCCCGGGGCCTAGATACGCAGTATTTT
CASSSRGLDTQYF
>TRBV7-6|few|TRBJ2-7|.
TGTGCCAGCAGCTTAGGGTTGGGGGTGGACTACGAGCAGTACTTC
CASSLGLGVDYEQYF
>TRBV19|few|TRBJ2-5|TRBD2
TGTGCCAGTAGTCCGAGACATCTAGCGGTGGGTGAGACCCAGTACTTC
CASSPRHLAVGETQYF
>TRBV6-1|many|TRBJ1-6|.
TGTGCCAGCAGTGAGGGGAGACGTTTGTATAATTCACCCCTCCACTTT
CASSEGRRLYNSPLHF
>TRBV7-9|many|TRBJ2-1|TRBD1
TGTGCCAGCAGCTTGGGGCTCACAGGGGGACATGAGCAGTTCTTC
CASSLGLTGGHEQFF
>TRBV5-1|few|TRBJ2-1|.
TGCGCCAGCAGCTTGTCCCATGAGCAGTTCTTC
CASSLSHEQFF
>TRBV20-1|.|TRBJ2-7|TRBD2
TGCAGTGCTAAGGGAGGGACTAGCGGGGGGTACGAGCAGTACTTC
CSAKGGTSGGYEQYF
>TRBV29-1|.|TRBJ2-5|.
TGCAGTCCAGCCAGGGGCGAGACCCAGTACTTC
CSPARGETQYF
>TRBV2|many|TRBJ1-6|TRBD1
TGTGCCAGCAGGGCAGGTACAGGGACAGGGTACAGTTCACCCCTCCACTTT
CASRAGTGTGYSSPLHF
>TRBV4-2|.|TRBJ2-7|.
TGTGCCAGCAGCCAGCAGGGGACGGGCCGGCGGGGCGAGCAGTACTTC
CASSQQGTGRRGEQYF
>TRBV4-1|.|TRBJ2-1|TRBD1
TGCGCCAGCACGGGACAGGGGGGTTCGGAGCAGTTCTTC
CASTGQGGSEQFF
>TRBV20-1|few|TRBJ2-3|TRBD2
TGCAGTGCTAGTCAAAGCGGGGGGGCGCCAGCAGATACGCAGTATTTT
CSASQSGGAPADTQYF
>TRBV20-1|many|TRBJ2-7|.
TGCAGTCTGTCCTCCCCTTCCTACGAGCAGTACTTC
CSLSSPSYEQYF
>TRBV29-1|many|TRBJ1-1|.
TGCAGCGTTGTAGCGGTGGCTGAGGCTTTCTTT
CSVVAVAEAFF
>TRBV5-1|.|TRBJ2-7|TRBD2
TGCGCCAGCAGAGGAACTAGCGGGGGCCGATCTTCCTACGAGCAGTACTTC
CASRGTSGGRSSYEQYF
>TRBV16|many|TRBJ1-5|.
TGTGCCAGCAGCCCTGAGTTTAGCAATCAGCCCCAGCATTTT
CASSPEFSNQPQHF
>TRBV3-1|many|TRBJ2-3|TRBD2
TGTGCCAGCAGCCAACCTGGACTAGCGGGGAGCACAGATACGCAGTATTTT
CASSQPGLAGSTDTQYF
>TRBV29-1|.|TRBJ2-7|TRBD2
TGCAGCGTTGAAAATCGGGAGGGGAGTAGGGAGCAGTACTTC
CSVENREGSREQYF
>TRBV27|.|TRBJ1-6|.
TGTGCCAGCAGTTTCCAGCCCCACAATTCACCCCTCCACTTT
CASSFQPHNSPLHF
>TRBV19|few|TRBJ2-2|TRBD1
TGTGCCAGTAATCTCCGGGCAGGGGGCAACACCGGGGAGCTGTTTTTT
CASNLRAGGNTGELFF
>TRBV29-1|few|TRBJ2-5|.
TGCAGCGTTGAAAACGTGGGCGGGGGCCCGGAAGAGACCCAGTACTTC
CSVENVGGGPEETQYF
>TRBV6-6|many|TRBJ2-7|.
TGTGCCAGCAGCCTATCCTTGGGATACGAGCAGTACTTC
CASSLSLGYEQYF
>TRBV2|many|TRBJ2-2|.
TGTGCCAGCAGTCGGGGCCGAAAGAACACCGGGGAGCTGTTTTTT
CASSRGRKNTGELFF
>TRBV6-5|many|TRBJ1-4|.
TGTGCCAGCAGCGGGACCTCCCAGGGTGAAAAACTGTTTTTT
CASSGTSQGEKLFF
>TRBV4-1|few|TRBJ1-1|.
TGCGCCAGCAGCCAAGCCCTTTTAGAGGAAGCTTTCTTT
CASSQALLEEAFF
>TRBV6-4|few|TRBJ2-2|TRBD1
TGTGCCAGCAGTGACTCTTACAGGGGAATCGCCGGGGAGCTGTTTTTT
CASSDSYRGIAGELFF
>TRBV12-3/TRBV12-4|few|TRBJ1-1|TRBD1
TGTGCCAGCAGTTTAGGGTCAGGGGGGAGAGCTTTCTTT
CASSLGSGGRAFF